The 11 T cell receptor beta chains below all came from one sample that was sequenced in a study of blood T cell repertoires in COVID-19. Using immunoSEQ multiplex PCR, the repertoire was profiled, and TCRdb retains in-frame clones only, with some absent. The repertoire holds around 200,000 clones, with about 86% as singletons. The sequencing sample was made of PBMCs or T cells enriched from blood (not recorded which). These receptors were taken from a woman between 45 and 60 years old in a cohort exposed to, infected with or recovered from COVID-19 (not recorded which).

This clone was detected a few times. The rearrangement links TRBV19 to TRBJ1-3, with a possible D match to TRBD1 (5 bases). The germline CDR1 and CDR2 sequences are LNHDA and SQIVND (reference sequence). CDR3 length: 14 amino acids. V lost 8 bases and J 4 bases, leaving 15 bases between the germline ends. Here the CDR3 reads CASHPGAGGNTIYF. CDR3 bases: TGTGCCAGTCACCCCGGGGCGGGAGGAAACACCATATATTTT.

This chain joins TRBV30 and TRBJ1-2; the D gene is possibly TRBD1 (5 bases). This CDR3 region has 13 residues. Germline CDR1 is GTSNPN and CDR2 is SVGIG (reference sequence). V lost 0 bases and J lost 7, with 12 bases in between. The CDR3 reads CAWSVQGVGGYTF. DNA for the CDR3: TGTGCCTGGAGTGTACAAGGGGTAGGTGGCTACACCTTC.

V and J are TRBV3-1 (or the pseudogene TRBV3-2) and TRBJ2-5; 9 bases are shared with TRBD1. Trimming took 0 bases from V and 6 from J; bases not matched to a gene: 5. CDR3 length equals 15 residues. Germline assignment: CDR1 LGHDT and CDR2 YNNKEL (reference sequence). Here the CDR3 reads CASSQEGQGRKTQYF. The CDR3 DNA sequence: TGTGCCAGCAGCCAAGAAGGACAGGGGAGAAAGACCCAGTACTTC.

The rearrangement links TRBV7-8 to TRBJ1-1; D may be TRBD1 (5 bases). The V and J ends lost 4 bases and 4 bases respectively, with 19 bases between them. Germline V gives CDR1 SGHVS, CDR2 FQNEAQ. The CDR3 spans 16 residues. The CDR3 spells CASSSTPVGRVTEAFF. The CDR3 DNA reads as TGTGCCAGCAGCTCAACCCCGGTAGGCAGGGTCACTGAAGCTTTCTTT.

The chain recombines TRBV7-3 with TRBJ2-2, with TRBD2 matching over 9 bases. The germline V gene has CDR1 SGHTA and CDR2 FQGTGA. V lost 4 bases, J lost 3 bases, and 3 bases stayed unmatched. The CDR3 has 15 residues. CDR3 DNA: TGTGCCAGCAGCTACATAGCGGGGGACACCGGGGAGCTGTTTTTT. Amino acids: CASSYIAGDTGELFF.

The chain is built from TRBV4-2 and TRBJ1-4; unclear D gene. The CDR3 runs 14 residues. The germline gives CDR1 LGHNA, CDR2 YNFKEQ. The V end was cut by 3 bases, the J end by 6 bases, with 11 bases between. The CDR3 protein is CASSQVLEDEKLFF. The CDR3 DNA follows: TGTGCCAGCAGCCAGGTCTTAGAGGATGAAAAACTGTTTTTT.

The CDR3 DNA reads as TGCGCCAGCAGCAGGACAGGGTTAGGCTCTGGGGCCAACGTCCTGACTTTC. It specifies CASSRTGLGSGANVLTF. This chain joins TRBV10-2 and TRBJ2-6; TRBD1 agrees at 8 bases. This CDR3 is 17 amino acids long. V shed 6 bases, J shed 0 bases, and the junction held 7 bases outside the gene matches. Germline loops: CDR1 WSHSY, CDR2 SAAADI.

This chain uses TRBV4-3 with TRBJ1-6; no firm D call. The length of the CDR3 is 12 residues. Trimming removed 3 bases at V and 6 bases at J, with 3 bases between. Per germline, CDR1 LGHNA and CDR2 YSLEER. The CDR3 coding sequence is TGCGCCAGCAGCCACCTTAATTCACCCCTCCACTTT. Translation gives CASSHLNSPLHF.

The table lists this clone with a few counts. The V and J genes are TRBV5-8 and TRBJ2-3; 8 nucleotides align to TRBD2. V trimming: 2 bases; J trimming: 6 bases; junction bases outside the gene matches: 5. The CDR3 is 14 amino acids. CDR1 SGHTS and CDR2 YDEGEE come from the germline V gene. The CDR3 sequence: CASSFGTRADTQYF. The CDR3 coding sequence is TGTGCCAGCAGCTTCGGGACTAGGGCCGATACGCAGTATTTT.

The chain uses TRBV3-1 (or the pseudogene TRBV3-2) and TRBJ2-5, with D maybe TRBD1 (6 bases). V was trimmed by 2 bases and J by 9 bases, leaving 7 bases between them. Germline assignment: CDR1 LGHDT and CDR2 YNNKEL (reference sequence). The CDR3 extends over 11 amino acids. The CDR3 sequence is CASSQRGSQYF. The DNA of the CDR3 is TGTGCCAGCAGCCAAAGGGGGTCCCAGTACTTC.

The V call is TRBV2, the J call TRBJ1-5; TRBD1 matches 8 bases. CDR1 and CDR2 (germline): SNHLY, FYNNEI. V was pared by 6 bases and J by 7 bases, with 8 bases of the junction left unmatched. This CDR3 spans 14 amino acids. The CDR3 reads CASSADRGGQPQHF. The CDR3 bases are TGTGCCAGCAGCGCCGACAGGGGAGGGCAGCCCCAGCATTTT.